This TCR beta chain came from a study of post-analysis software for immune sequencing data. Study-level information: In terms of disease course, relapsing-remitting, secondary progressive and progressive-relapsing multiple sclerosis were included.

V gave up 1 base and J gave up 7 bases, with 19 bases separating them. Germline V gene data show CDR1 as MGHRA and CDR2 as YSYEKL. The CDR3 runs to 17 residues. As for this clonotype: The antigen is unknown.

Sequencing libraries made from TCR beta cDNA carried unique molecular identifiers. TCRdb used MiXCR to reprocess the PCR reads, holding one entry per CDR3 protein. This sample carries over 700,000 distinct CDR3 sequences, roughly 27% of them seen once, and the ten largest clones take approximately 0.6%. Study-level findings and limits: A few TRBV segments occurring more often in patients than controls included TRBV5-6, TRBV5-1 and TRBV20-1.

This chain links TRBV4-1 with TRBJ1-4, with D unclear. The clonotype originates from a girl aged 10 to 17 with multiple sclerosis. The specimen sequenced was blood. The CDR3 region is CASSQVVSSRRSEKLFF. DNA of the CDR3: TGCGCCAGCAGCCAAGTAGTATCGTCTAGGCGGTCTGAAAAACTGTTTTTT.